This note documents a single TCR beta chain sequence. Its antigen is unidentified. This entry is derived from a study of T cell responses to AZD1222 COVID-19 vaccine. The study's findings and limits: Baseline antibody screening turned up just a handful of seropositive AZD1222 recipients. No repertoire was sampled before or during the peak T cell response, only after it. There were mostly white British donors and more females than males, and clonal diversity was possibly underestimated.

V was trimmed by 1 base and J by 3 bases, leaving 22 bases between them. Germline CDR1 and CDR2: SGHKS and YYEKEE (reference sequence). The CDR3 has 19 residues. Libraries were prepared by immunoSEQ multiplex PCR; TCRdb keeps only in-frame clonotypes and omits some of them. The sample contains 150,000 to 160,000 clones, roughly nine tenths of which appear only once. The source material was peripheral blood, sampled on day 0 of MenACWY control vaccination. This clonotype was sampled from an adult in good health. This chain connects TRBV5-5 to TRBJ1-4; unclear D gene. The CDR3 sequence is CASSLRGLGSWSPNEKLFF. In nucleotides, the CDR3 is TGTGCCAGCAGCTTGAGAGGTCTCGGTTCGTGGTCCCCTAATGAAAAACTGTTTTTT. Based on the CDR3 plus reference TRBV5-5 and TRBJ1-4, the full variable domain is DAGVTQSPTHLIKTRGQQVTLRCSPISGHKSVSWYQQVLGQGPQFIFQYYEKEERGRGNFPDRFSARQFPNYSSELNVNALLLGDSALYLCASSLRGLGSWSPNEKLFFGSGTQLSVL.